The 13 T cell receptor beta chains listed next were all sequenced from one sample in a study of blood T cell repertoires in COVID-19. Sequencing was performed with immunoSEQ multiplex PCR; in TCRdb, only in-frame clones are kept and a portion is missing. The sample lists 190,000 or so clones, around nine tenths occurring once. The sequenced sample consisted of peripheral blood. All receptors come from a man between 40 and 49 years old with active or convalescent COVID-19.

The chain joins TRBV6-1 to TRBJ1-1; possibly TRBD1 for D (5 bases). Per the germline V gene, CDR1 is MNHNS and CDR2 is SASEGT. Trimming took 0 bases from V and 9 from J, leaving 11 bases between them. The CDR3 is 13 residues long. The CDR3 DNA reads as TGTGCCAGCAGTGAAGCATGGGGCATGAAAGCTTTCTTT. Protein sequence: CASSEAWGMKAFF.

A single count supports this clone. The genes are TRBV28 and TRBJ2-7; 7 nucleotides match TRBD2. Germline CDR1 and CDR2: MDHEN and SYDVKM. There are 14 residues in the CDR3. V lost 2 bases and J lost 2; bases outside the gene matches: 3. The CDR3 loop is CASSLTAGTYEQYF. The CDR3 nucleotides read TGTGCCAGCAGTTTAACAGCGGGGACCTACGAGCAGTACTTC.

This clone was seen only a few times. The gene calls are TRBV29-1 and TRBJ2-5; 9 nucleotides match TRBD2. Germline CDR1 is SQVTM and CDR2 is ANQGSEA. The CDR3 totals 14 residues. Trimming cost V 4 bases and J 2 bases; bases outside gene matches: 5. The CDR3 loop is CSVAASGAQETQYF. The CDR3 nucleotides read TGCAGCGTTGCGGCTAGCGGGGCGCAAGAGACCCAGTACTTC.

The CDR3 bases are TGTGCCAGCAGCTACCGGGACAGGGGTGATCAGCCCCAGCATTTT. Its protein product is CASSYRDRGDQPQHF. The V and J genes are TRBV5-6 and TRBJ1-5, with TRBD1 identical over 10 bases. Germline V gene lookup returns CDR1 SGHDT and CDR2 YYEEEE. V dropped 3 bases and J dropped 5; count of bases not matched to a gene: 5. This CDR3 has 15 amino acids.

This chain links TRBV6-2 or TRBV6-3 with TRBJ2-7; TRBD2 aligns across 7 bases. V dropped 4 bases and J dropped 0; count of bases not matched to a gene: 6. The CDR3 extends over 15 amino acids. The germline V gene has CDR1 MNHEY and CDR2 SVGEGT. CDR3 protein: CASSLGTTPSYEQYF. The DNA of the CDR3 is TGTGCCAGCAGTTTAGGGACTACTCCCTCCTACGAGCAGTACTTC.

The DNA for the CDR3 is TGCGCCAGCAGCCAACTACCGACAGGGATGGGGACCCAGTACTTC. Amino acids: CASSQLPTGMGTQYF. The V call is TRBV4-1, the J call TRBJ2-5; 7 nucleotides line up with TRBD1. CDR3 length: 15 residues. Trimming cost V 2 bases and J 7 bases; bases outside gene matches: 10. Germline V gene sequence: CDR1 MGHRA, CDR2 YSYEKL.

V usage is TRBV11-3 and J usage is TRBJ2-7; 12 bases are a match to TRBD2. The CDR3 spans 16 residues. Per the germline V gene, CDR1 is SGHNT and CDR2 is YENEEA. V trimming: 5 bases; J trimming: 6 bases; junction bases outside the gene matches: 11. CDR3 loop: CASSHKTSGGSVEQYF. For the CDR3, the DNA is TGTGCCAGCAGCCACAAGACTAGCGGGGGATCAGTCGAGCAGTACTTC.

The chain combines TRBV19 with TRBJ2-3; 12 positions match TRBD1. Unmatched junction bases numbered 4, after V lost 11 bases and J lost 1 base. Germline lookup yields CDR1 LNHDA and CDR2 SQIVND (reference sequence). The CDR3 sequence is 14 residues long. The CDR3: CASRDRGRTDTQYF. The CDR3 DNA reads TGTGCCTCAAGGGACAGGGGGCGCACAGATACGCAGTATTTT.

This clone was seen a single time. As DNA, the CDR3 is TGTGCCAGCAGCTTAGGAGGGGGCTCCTATAATTCACCCCTCCACTTT. Translated: CASSLGGGSYNSPLHF. The chain links TRBV11-3 to TRBJ1-6; perhaps TRBD1 as D (6 bases). V lost 1 base to trimming and J lost 0 bases, with 7 bases between them. This CDR3 spans 16 amino acids. CDR1 and CDR2 (germline): SGHNT, YENEEA.

The chain couples TRBV28 to TRBJ2-7; TRBD2 agrees at 8 bases. V trimming: 2 bases; J trimming: 7 bases; junction bases outside the gene matches: 10. CDR1 and CDR2 from the germline V gene are MDHEN and SYDVKM. CDR3 length: 15 amino acids. CDR3 protein: CASSLSGTSSREQYF. DNA for the CDR3: TGTGCCAGCAGTTTAAGTGGGACTAGTTCGAGAGAGCAGTACTTC.

The gene calls are TRBV2 and TRBJ2-2; 11 nucleotides match TRBD2. CDR1 is SNHLY and CDR2 is FYNNEI in the germline V gene. Trimming cost V 5 bases and J 0 bases; bases outside gene matches: 5. The CDR3 extends over 17 amino acids. The CDR3 bases are TGTGCCAGCAGTCCCACACTAGCGGGGGCGAACACCGGGGAGCTGTTTTTT. Its protein is CASSPTLAGANTGELFF.

This clone was seen a single time. V and J are TRBV29-1 and TRBJ2-7, with TRBD1 identical over 9 bases. The CDR3 totals 13 residues. Per germline, CDR1 SQVTM and CDR2 ANQGSEA. With V trimmed by 5 bases and J by 4 bases, 6 bases remained unmatched. The CDR3 coding sequence is TGCAGCGTTCCGGGACAGGGAACGTACGAGCAGTACTTC. Protein product: CSVPGQGTYEQYF.

This clone was detected once. The rearrangement uses TRBV5-1 and TRBJ2-1; 9 nucleotides match TRBD1. The V gene's germline CDR1 is SGHRS and CDR2 YFSETQ. This CDR3 comprises 16 residues. J lost 7 bases, V lost 0 bases, and 8 bases had no gene match. CDR3 residues: CASSLAPGQGKNEQFF. The DNA of the CDR3 is TGCGCCAGCAGCTTGGCCCCGGGACAGGGTAAGAATGAGCAGTTCTTC.